The 11 T cell receptor beta chains below were found in one sample sequenced in a study of early T cells in non-severe SARS-CoV-2 infection. TCRdb re-called the 5' RACE reads through MiXCR, storing one row per CDR3 protein. The sample lists some 100,000 distinct CDR3 sequences; roughly 15% were seen once. Sequencing input: whole blood. The source of these receptors is an adult who was a healthcare worker with PCR-confirmed SARS-CoV-2 infection or an uninfected control (not recorded which).

This clonotype was detected once. V gene TRBV16 combines with J gene TRBJ2-7; D call uncertain. The CDR3 spans 15 residues. V lost 3 bases to trimming and J lost 0 bases, with 12 bases between them. CDR1 is KGHSY, CDR2 FQNENV, per germline. The CDR3 loop is CASSHKHRSSYEQYV. The CDR3 region has the DNA TGTGCCAGCAGCCATAAACACAGAAGCTCCTACGAGCAGTACGTC.

This clonotype was counted between two and nine times. The genes are TRBV24-1 and TRBJ2-3; TRBD1 agrees at 10 bases. V lost 4 bases and J lost 8; bases outside the gene matches: 11. Germline V gives CDR1 KGHDR, CDR2 SFDVKD. The CDR3 is made up of 16 amino acids. As DNA, the CDR3 is TGTGCCACCAGTGACCGGGTCCGGGACAGGGGAGGTACGCAGTATTTT. Its translation: CATSDRVRDRGGTQYF.

This clonotype was detected many times. The chain carries TRBV5-5 and TRBJ2-1; TRBD1 matches at 7 bases. The CDR3 sequence is 15 residues long. In germline, CDR1 is SGHKS, CDR2 YYEKEE (reference sequence). J gave up 6 bases and V 0 bases, and 6 bases lay outside the gene matches. This CDR3 reads CASSLGGTVGNEQFF. For the CDR3, the DNA is TGTGCCAGCAGCTTGGGAGGGACAGTTGGCAATGAGCAGTTCTTC.

This chain joins TRBV6-6 and TRBJ1-1, with 12 bases that match TRBD1. Trimming cost V 2 bases and J 5 bases; bases outside gene matches: 9. CDR3 size: 17 residues. From germline, CDR1 is MNHNY and CDR2 SVGAGI (reference sequence). CDR3 loop: CASSYHGTGGRWTEAFF. The CDR3, as DNA: TGTGCCAGCAGTTACCACGGGACAGGGGGCAGGTGGACTGAAGCTTTCTTT.

This clonotype was picked up many times. The genes are TRBV7-6 and TRBJ2-2, with 12 bases lining up with TRBD2. The CDR3 consists of 20 residues. Germline lookup yields CDR1 SGHVS and CDR2 FNYEAQ. V was pared by 5 bases and J by 1 base, with 14 bases of the junction left unmatched. The chain's CDR3 is CASSRRPSGGADRNTGELFF. The CDR3 nucleotides are TGTGCCAGCAGCCGACGTCCTAGCGGGGGGGCCGACAGGAACACCGGGGAGCTGTTTTTT. The full variable domain, in which reference TRBV7-6 and TRBJ2-2 provide the parts outside the CDR3, is GAGVSQSPRYKVTKRGQDVALRCDPISGHVSLYWYRQALGQGPEFLTYFNYEAQQDKSGLPNDRFSAERPEGSISTLTIQRTEQRDSAMYRCASSRRPSGGADRNTGELFFGEGSRLTVL.

V usage is TRBV7-9 and J usage is TRBJ2-1, with TRBD1 matching 8 bases. Germline loops: CDR1 SEHNR, CDR2 FQNEAQ (reference sequence). Trimming took 1 base from V and 7 from J; bases not matched to a gene: 9. CDR3 length: 16 amino acids. The CDR3 bases are TGTGCCAGCAGCTTAGAGGAGACAGGGGAACTAAATGAGCAGTTCTTC. Translated, it gives CASSLEETGELNEQFF.

Comments on this clonotype: The junction differs from germline at one of its ends, possibly a read error. The CDR3 is CSATPRANTEAYF. In DNA, the CDR3 is TGCAGTGCTACCCCGAGAGCTAACACTGAAGCTTACTTT. The rearrangement links TRBV20-1 to TRBJ1-1; D is uncertain. This CDR3 is 13 amino acids long. Germline V gene data show CDR1 as DFQATT and CDR2 as SNEGSKA (reference sequence).

This rearrangement joins TRBV21-1 to TRBJ2-3; TRBD1, the table's D call, was not compared with the DNA. TRBV21-1 is classified as a pseudogene. The CDR3 totals 11 residues. The CDR3 here is CASSGAVAKYF. In DNA form, the CDR3 reads TGTGCCAGCAGCGGGGCAGTGGCAAAGTATTTT.

This clonotype was seen only a few times. The genes are TRBV7-9 and TRBJ1-1; D not resolved. Trimming took off 5 bases at V and 0 bases at J, with 13 bases between the two ends. Per germline, CDR1 SEHNR and CDR2 FQNEAQ (reference sequence). CDR3 length: 15 amino acids. CDR3 nucleotide sequence: TGTGCCAGCAGCCAAAACCGGCGGATGAACACTGAAGCTTTCTTT. As protein: CASSQNRRMNTEAFF. Filled out from reference TRBV7-9 and TRBJ1-1, the complete variable domain reads DTGVSQNPRHKITKRGQNVTFRCDPISEHNRLYWYRQTLGQGPEFLTYFQNEAQLEKSRLLSDRFSAERPKGSFSTLEIQRTEQGDSAMYLCASSQNRRMNTEAFFGQGTRLTVV.

The chain combines TRBV12-3 or TRBV12-4 with TRBJ2-2; D call uncertain. Between the trimmed V and J ends, which lost 8 bases and 7 bases, there was a span of 11 bases. This CDR3 spans 12 amino acids. CDR3 bases: TGTGCCAGCTTTGGGATGGGCGGGGAGCTGTTTTTT. It specifies CASFGMGGELFF.

The rearrangement joins TRBV5-1 to TRBJ1-1, with 7 nucleotides matching TRBD1. CDR1 and CDR2 from the germline V gene are SGHRS and YFSETQ. J was trimmed by 5 bases and V by 3 bases; bases with no gene match: 1. The CDR3 is made up of 12 amino acids. In DNA, the CDR3 is TGCGCCAGCAGCTCACAGGGGACTGAAGCTTTCTTT. Its protein product is CASSSQGTEAFF.